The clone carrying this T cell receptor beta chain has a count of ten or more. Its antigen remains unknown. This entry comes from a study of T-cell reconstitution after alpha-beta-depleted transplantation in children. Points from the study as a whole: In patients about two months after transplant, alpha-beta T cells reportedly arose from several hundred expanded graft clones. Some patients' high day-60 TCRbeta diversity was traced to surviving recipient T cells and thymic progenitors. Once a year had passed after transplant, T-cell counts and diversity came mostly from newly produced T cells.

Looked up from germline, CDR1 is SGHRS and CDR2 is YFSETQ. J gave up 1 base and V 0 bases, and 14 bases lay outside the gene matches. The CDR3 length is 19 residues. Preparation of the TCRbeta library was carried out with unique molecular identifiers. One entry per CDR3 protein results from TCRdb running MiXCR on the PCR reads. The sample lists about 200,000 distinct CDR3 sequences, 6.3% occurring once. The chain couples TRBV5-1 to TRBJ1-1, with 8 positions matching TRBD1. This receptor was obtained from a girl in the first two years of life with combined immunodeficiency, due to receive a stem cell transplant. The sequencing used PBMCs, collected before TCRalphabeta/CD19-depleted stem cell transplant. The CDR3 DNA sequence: TGCGCCAGCAGCTTGGCCGAGCGGGACAGGTCATATCGGAACACTGAAGCTTTCTTT. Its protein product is CASSLAERDRSYRNTEAFF.